The clone carrying this T cell receptor (beta chain) showed up many times. This CDR3 contains 14 residues. V was cut by 4 bases and J by 4 bases, with 11 bases left in between. Germline V gene lookup returns CDR1 MNHEY and CDR2 SMNVEV (reference sequence). The data originate from a study of T cells in Graves' hyperthyroidism and ophthalmopathy. These patients, aged 18 to 65, had recently diagnosed hyperthyroidism lasting under 2 months. RNA transcripts were the template for amplifying TCR beta CDR3 regions. RT-PCR in the first round (using the HTBI primer set) targeted the TCR CDR3. TCRdb reprocessed the multiplex PCR reads via MiXCR and lists one record per CDR3 protein. In the table there are 370,000 or so distinct CDR3 sequences, 15% to 19% of which are singletons.

The sample consisted of blood. This TCR was recovered from a woman aged 18 to 35 with Graves' hyperthyroidism that later progressed to Graves' ophthalmopathy. The V call is TRBV27, the J call TRBJ1-5; possibly TRBD1 for D (5 bases). In DNA, the CDR3 is TGTGCCAGCAGTTCAACCAGGGTTAATCAGCCCCAGCATTTT. It is translated as CASSSTRVNQPQHF.